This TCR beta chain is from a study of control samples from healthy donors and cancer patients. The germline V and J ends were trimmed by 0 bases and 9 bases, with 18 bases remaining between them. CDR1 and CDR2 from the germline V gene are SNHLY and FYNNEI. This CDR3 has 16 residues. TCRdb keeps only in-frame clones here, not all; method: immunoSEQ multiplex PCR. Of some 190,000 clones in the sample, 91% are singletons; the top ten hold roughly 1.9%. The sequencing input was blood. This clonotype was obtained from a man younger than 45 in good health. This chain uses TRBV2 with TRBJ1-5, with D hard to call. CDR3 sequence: CASSEALLRGPGPQHF. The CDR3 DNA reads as TGTGCCAGCAGTGAAGCGCTTCTGAGAGGCCCAGGGCCCCAGCATTTT.